This T cell receptor beta chain emerged from a study of blood T cell repertoires in COVID-19. V was trimmed by 5 bases and J by 0 bases, leaving 17 bases between them. This CDR3 has 18 amino acids. Germline V lookup: CDR1 SGHVS, CDR2 FQNEAQ. Authors' methods: Amplified reference gene primers provided the basis for estimating nucleated cell counts. Profiled with immunoSEQ multiplex PCR; TCRdb holds only in-frame clones, not every one. V and J calls and clone size are copied from that table; D and trimming were computed from the DNA. The sample has 40,000 to 50,000 clones, about 85% seen once; the top ten hold about 4.3%.

The TCR was taken from a man between 60 and 70 years old with acute or convalescent COVID-19. This chain joins TRBV7-8 and TRBJ2-6; tentatively, D is TRBD1 (6 bases). Specimen: peripheral blood. CDR3 coding DNA: TGTGCCAGCAGCGAGCGAAAAAGACAGGACTCTGGGGCCAACGTCCTGACTTTC. Its protein product is CASSERKRQDSGANVLTF.